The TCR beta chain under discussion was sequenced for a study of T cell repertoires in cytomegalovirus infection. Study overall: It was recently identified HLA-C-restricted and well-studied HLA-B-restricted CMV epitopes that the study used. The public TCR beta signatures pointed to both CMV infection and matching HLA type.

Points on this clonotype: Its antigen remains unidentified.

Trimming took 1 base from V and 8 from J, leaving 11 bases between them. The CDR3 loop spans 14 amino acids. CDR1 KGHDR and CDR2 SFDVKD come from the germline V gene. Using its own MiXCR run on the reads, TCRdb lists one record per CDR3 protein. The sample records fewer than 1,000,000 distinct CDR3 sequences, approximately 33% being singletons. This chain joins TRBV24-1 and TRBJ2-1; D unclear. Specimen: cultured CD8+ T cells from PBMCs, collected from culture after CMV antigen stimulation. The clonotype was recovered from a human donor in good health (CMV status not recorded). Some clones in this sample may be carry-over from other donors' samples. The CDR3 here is CATSDLRSGDEQFF. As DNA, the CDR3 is TGTGCCACCAGTGATTTAAGGAGTGGGGATGAGCAGTTCTTC.